Below, 3 T cell receptor beta chains from the same sample are listed, as sequenced in a study of metastatic and nonmetastatic thyroid tumors. TCRdb re-processed the PCR reads through MiXCR. The sample lists about 23,000 clones, roughly 20% seen once, with 25% to 30% in the top ten. Patients had received no treatment of any kind before thyroid surgery. Sequencing used blood. The receptors come from a female donor with papillary thyroid cancer or a benign thyroid nodule (not recorded which). Some clones in this sample may be carry-over from other donors' samples.

The chain combines TRBV4-2 with TRBJ1-6; no reliable D call. The germline V gene encodes CDR1 LGHNA and CDR2 YNFKEQ. V was pared by 3 bases and J by 10 bases, with 13 bases between. The CDR3 covers 14 residues. This CDR3 reads CASSHDRYYSPLHF. For the CDR3, the DNA is TGTGCCAGCAGCCACGATAGGTACTACTCACCCCTCCACTTT.

This clone was counted ten times or more. The chain recombines TRBV6-4 with TRBJ1-1, with D possibly TRBD1 on 6 matching bases. Trimming pared 6 bases from V and 4 bases from J, leaving 15 bases between. The CDR3 runs to 14 residues. Germline CDR1 reads MRHNA; CDR2 reads SNTAGT. For the CDR3, the DNA is TGTGCCAGCAGGTCGGAGGGGGGGGTCACTGAAGCTTTCTTT. This sequence encodes CASRSEGGVTEAFF.

With respect to this clone: A much larger clone differs by one base, so this may be a read error. The rearrangement links TRBV5-6 to TRBJ2-1; TRBD1 is a possible D gene (5 bases). V shed 4 bases and J shed 9 bases, with 11 bases lying between them. The CDR3 runs 12 residues. Germline lookup yields CDR1 SGHDT and CDR2 YYEEEE. In DNA form, the CDR3 reads TGTGCCAGCAGCCCAGGGTTAGGTGAGCAGTTCTTC. This gives the protein CASSPGLGEQFF.